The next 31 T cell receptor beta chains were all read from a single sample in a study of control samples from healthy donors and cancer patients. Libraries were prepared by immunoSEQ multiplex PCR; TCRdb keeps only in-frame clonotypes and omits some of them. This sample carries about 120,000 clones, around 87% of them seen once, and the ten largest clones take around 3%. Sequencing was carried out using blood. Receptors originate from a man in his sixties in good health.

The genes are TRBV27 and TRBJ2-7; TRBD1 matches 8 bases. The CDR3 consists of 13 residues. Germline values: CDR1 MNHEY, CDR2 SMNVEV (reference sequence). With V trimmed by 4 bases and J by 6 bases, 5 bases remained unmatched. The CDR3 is CASSWDRRSEQYF. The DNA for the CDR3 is TGTGCCAGCAGTTGGGACAGGAGGTCCGAGCAGTACTTC.

Here the CDR3 reads CASRLLRQGVREQYF. DNA of the CDR3: TGTGCCAGCAGATTACTAAGACAGGGCGTCCGCGAGCAGTACTTC. The J gene is TRBJ2-7, the V gene TRBV6-5, with 7 bases fitting TRBD1. From germline, CDR1 is MNHEY and CDR2 SVGAGI. V lost 6 bases, J lost 6 bases, and 14 bases stayed unmatched. This CDR3 comprises 15 residues.

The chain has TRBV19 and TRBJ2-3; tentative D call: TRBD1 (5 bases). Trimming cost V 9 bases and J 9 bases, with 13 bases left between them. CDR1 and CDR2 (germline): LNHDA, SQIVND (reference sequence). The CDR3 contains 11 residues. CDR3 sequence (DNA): TGTGCCAGCCTAGGGGCAGGGACGCAGTATTTT. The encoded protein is CASLGAGTQYF.

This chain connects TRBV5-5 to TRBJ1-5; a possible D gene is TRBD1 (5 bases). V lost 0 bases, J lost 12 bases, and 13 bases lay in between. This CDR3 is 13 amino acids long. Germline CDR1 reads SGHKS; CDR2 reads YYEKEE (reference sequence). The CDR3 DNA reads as TGTGCCAGCAGCTTGGTTGCGGTTGGGGGCCAGCATTTT. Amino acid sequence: CASSLVAVGGQHF.

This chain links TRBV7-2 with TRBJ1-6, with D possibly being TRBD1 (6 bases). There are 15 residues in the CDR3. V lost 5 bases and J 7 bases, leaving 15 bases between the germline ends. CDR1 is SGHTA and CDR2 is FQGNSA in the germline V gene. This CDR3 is CASSIKGGPNSPLHF. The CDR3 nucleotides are TGTGCCAGCAGCATCAAAGGGGGTCCGAATTCACCCCTCCACTTT. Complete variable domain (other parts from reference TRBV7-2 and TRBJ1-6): GAGVSQSPSNKVTEKGKDVELRCDPISGHTALYWYRQSLGQGLEFLIYFQGNSAPDKSGLPSDRFSAERTGGSVSTLTIQRTQQEDSAVYLCASSIKGGPNSPLHFGNGTRLTVT.

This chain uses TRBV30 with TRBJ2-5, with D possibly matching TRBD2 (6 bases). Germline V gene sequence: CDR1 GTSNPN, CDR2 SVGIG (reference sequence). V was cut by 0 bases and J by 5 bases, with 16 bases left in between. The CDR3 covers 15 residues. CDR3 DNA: TGTGCCTGGAGTGTACATCGATCAGGGAGGGAGACCCAGTACTTC. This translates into CAWSVHRSGRETQYF.

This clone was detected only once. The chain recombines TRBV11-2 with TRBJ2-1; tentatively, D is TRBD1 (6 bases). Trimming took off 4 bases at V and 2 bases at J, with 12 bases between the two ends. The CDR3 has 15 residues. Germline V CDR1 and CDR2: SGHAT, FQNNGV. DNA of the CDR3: TGTGCCAGCAGCTCCCTGACAGGCCCCTACAATGAGCAGTTCTTC. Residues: CASSSLTGPYNEQFF.

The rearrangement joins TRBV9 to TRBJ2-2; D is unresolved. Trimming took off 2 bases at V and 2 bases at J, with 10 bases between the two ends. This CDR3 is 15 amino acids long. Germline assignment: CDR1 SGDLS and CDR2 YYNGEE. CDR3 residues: CASSVTSVNTGELFF. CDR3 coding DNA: TGTGCCAGCAGCGTCACCTCAGTTAACACCGGGGAGCTGTTTTTT.

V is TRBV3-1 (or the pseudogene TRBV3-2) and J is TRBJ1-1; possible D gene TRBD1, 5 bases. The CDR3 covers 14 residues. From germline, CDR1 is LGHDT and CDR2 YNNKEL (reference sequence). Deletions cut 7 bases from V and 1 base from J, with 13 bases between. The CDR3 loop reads CASTDWQGNTEAFF. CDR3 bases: TGTGCCAGCACCGACTGGCAGGGGAACACTGAAGCTTTCTTT.

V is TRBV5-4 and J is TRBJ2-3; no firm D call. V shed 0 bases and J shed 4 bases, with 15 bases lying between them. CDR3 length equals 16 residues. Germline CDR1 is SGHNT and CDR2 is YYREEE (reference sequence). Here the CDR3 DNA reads TGTGCCAGCAGCTTGGGCGGCAGGTTAGACGCAGATACGCAGTATTTT. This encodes CASSLGGRLDADTQYF. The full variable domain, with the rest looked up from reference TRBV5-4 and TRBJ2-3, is ETGVTQSPTHLIKTRGQQVTLRCSSQSGHNTVSWYQQALGQGPQFIFQYYREEENGRGNFPPRFSGLQFPNYSSELNVNALELDDSALYLCASSLGGRLDADTQYFGPGTRLTVL.

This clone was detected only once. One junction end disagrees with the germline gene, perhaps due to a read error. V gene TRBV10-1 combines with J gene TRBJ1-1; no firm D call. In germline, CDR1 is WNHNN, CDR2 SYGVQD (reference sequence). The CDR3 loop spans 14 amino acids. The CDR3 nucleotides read TGCGCCAGCAGTAAGTCGAAGGCGGCCACTGAAGCTTTCTTT. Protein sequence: CASSKSKAATEAFF.

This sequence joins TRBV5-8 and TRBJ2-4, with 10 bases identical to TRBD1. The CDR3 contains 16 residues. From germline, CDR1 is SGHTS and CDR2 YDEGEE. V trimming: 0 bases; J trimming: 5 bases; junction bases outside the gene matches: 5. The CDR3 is CASSLGTGGEENIQYF. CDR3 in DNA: TGTGCCAGCAGCTTGGGGACAGGGGGAGAGGAAAACATTCAGTACTTC. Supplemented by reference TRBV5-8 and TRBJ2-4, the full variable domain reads EAGVTQSPTHLIKTRGQQATLRCSPISGHTSVYWYQQALGLGLQFLLWYDEGEERNRGNFPPRFSGRQFPNYSSELNVNALELEDSALYLCASSLGTGGEENIQYFGAGTRLSVL.

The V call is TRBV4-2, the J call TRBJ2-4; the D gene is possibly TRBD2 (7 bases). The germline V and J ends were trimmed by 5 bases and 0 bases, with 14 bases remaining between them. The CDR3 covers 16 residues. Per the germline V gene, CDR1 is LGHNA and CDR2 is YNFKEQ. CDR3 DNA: TGTGCCAGCAGCGGGGGGGCTTATATAGCCAAAAACATTCAGTACTTC. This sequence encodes CASSGGAYIAKNIQYF.

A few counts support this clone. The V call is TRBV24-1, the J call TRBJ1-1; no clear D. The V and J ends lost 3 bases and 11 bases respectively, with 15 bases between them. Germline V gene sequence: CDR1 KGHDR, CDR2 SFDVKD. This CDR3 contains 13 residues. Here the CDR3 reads CATSDPVAGGAFF. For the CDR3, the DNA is TGTGCCACCAGTGATCCGGTCGCCGGCGGCGCTTTCTTT.

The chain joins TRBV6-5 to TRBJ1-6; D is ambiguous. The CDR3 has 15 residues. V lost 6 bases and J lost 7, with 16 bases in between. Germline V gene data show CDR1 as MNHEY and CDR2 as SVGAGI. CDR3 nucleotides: TGTGCCAGCAGATACGACCGGGCCCCGAATTCACCCCTCCACTTT. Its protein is CASRYDRAPNSPLHF.

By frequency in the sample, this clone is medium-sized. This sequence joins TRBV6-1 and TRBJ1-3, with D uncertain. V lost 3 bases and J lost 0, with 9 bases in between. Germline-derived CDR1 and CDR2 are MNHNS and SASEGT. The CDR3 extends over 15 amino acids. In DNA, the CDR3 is TGTGCCAGCAGTGAGACACACTCCTCTGGAAACACCATATATTTT. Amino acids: CASSETHSSGNTIYF.

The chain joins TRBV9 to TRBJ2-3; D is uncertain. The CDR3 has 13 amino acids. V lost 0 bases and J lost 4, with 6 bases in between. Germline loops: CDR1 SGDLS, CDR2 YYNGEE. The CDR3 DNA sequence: TGTGCCAGCAGCGTAGTTGGGTCAGATACGCAGTATTTT. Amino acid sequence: CASSVVGSDTQYF.

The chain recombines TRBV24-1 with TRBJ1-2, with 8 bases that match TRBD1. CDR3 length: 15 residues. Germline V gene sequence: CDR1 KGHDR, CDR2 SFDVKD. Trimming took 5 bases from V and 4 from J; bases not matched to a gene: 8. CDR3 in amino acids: CATSGTDRESYGYTF. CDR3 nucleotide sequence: TGTGCCACCAGTGGGACGGACAGGGAATCCTATGGCTACACCTTC.

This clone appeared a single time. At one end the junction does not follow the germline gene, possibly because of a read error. Written as DNA, the CDR3 is TGTGCCAGCAGCCTAGCCCGGGGACCGGGAAGCTACACCTTC. Translation gives CASSLARGPGSYTF. The J gene is TRBJ1-2, the V gene TRBV7-2, with D possibly being TRBD1 (5 bases). Germline lookup yields CDR1 SGHTA and CDR2 FQGNSA. The CDR3 spans 14 residues.

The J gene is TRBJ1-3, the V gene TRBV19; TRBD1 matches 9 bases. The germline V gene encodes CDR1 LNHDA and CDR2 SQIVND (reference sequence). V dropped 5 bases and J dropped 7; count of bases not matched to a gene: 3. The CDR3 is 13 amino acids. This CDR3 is CASSRTGVNTIYF. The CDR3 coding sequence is TGTGCCAGTAGTCGGACAGGGGTGAACACCATATATTTT.

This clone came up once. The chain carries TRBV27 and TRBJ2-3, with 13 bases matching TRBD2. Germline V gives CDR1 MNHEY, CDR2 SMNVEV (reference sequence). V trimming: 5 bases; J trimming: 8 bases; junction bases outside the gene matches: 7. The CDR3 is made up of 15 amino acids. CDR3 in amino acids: CASSPGTSGVGTQYF. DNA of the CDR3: TGTGCCAGCAGTCCCGGGACTAGCGGGGTGGGTACGCAGTATTTT.

The CDR3 sequence: CASSFSESGANVLTF. CDR3 nucleotides: TGTGCCAGCAGCTTTTCGGAATCTGGGGCCAACGTCCTGACTTTC. This sequence joins TRBV7-9 and TRBJ2-6; D gene ambiguous. Looked up from germline, CDR1 is SEHNR and CDR2 is FQNEAQ (reference sequence). Trimming removed 3 bases at V and 1 base at J, with 7 bases between. The length of the CDR3 is 15 residues.

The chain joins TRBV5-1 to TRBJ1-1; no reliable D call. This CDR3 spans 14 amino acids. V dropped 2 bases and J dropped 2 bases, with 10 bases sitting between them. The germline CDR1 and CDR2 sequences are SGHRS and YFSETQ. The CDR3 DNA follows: TGCGCCAGCAGCTTTGACGGGTATAACACTGAAGCTTTCTTT. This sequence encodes CASSFDGYNTEAFF.

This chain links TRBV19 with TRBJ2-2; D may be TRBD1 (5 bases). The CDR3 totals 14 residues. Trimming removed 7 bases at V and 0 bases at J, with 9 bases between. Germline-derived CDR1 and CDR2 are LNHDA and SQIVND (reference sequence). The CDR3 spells CASTPGSNTGELFF. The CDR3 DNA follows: TGTGCCAGTACTCCAGGGTCGAACACCGGGGAGCTGTTTTTT.

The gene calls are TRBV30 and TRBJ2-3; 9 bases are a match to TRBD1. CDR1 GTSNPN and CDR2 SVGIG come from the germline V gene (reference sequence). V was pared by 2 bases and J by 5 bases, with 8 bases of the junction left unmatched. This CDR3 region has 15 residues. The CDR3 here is CAWSLTGGTQDTQYF. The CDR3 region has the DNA TGTGCCTGGAGTCTCACAGGGGGCACTCAAGATACGCAGTATTTT.

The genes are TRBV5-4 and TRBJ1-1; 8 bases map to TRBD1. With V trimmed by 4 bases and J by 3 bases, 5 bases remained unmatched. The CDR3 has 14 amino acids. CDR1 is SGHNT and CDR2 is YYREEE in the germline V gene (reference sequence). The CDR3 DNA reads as TGTGCCAGCAGCCGAGGACAGGGTGACACTGAAGCTTTCTTT. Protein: CASSRGQGDTEAFF.

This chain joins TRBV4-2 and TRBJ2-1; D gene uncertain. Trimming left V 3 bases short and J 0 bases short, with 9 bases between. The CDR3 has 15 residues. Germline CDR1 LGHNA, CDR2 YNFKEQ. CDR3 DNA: TGTGCCAGCAGCCAGACCGCGAGCTCCTACAATGAGCAGTTCTTC. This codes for CASSQTASSYNEQFF.

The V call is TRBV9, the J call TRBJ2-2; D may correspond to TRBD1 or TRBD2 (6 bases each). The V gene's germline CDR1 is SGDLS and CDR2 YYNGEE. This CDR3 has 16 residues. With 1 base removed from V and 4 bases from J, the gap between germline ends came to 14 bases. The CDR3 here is CASSVSSGAVTGELFF. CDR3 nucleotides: TGTGCCAGCAGCGTATCGTCGGGGGCGGTCACCGGGGAGCTGTTTTTT. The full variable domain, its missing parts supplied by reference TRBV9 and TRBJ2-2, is DSGVTQTPKHLITATGQRVTLRCSPRSGDLSVYWYQQSLDQGLQFLIQYYNGEERAKGNILERFSAQQFPDLHSELNLSSLELGDSALYFCASSVSSGAVTGELFFGEGSRLTVL.

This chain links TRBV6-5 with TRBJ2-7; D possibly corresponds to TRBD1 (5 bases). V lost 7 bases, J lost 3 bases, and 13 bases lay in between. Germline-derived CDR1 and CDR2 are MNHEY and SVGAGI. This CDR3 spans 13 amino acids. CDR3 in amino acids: CASNRGHNYEQYF. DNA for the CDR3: TGTGCCAGCAACCGAGGACATAACTACGAGCAGTACTTC.

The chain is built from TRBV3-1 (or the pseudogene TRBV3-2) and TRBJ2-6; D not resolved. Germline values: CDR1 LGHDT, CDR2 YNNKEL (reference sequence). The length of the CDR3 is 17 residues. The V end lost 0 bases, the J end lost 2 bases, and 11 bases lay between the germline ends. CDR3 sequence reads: CASSQDPPRAGANVLTF. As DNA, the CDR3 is TGTGCCAGCAGCCAAGACCCCCCAAGGGCTGGGGCCAACGTCCTGACTTTC.

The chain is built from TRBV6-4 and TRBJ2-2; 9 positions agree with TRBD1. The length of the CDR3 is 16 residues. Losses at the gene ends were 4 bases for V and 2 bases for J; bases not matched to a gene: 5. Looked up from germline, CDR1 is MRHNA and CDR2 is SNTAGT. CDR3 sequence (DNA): TGTGCCAGCAGTGGTGAACAGGGGGCTAACACCGGGGAGCTGTTTTTT. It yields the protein CASSGEQGANTGELFF.